This record looks at one TCR beta chain sequence and its context. The CDR3 is 16 amino acids. The germline V gene has CDR1 LGHNA and CDR2 YSLEER. V lost 0 bases and J lost 1; bases outside the gene matches: 4. Primers used in a second PCR of about 6 to 11 cycles were a sample-barcoded 5' primer and a J-beta primer mix. Each CDR3 protein is one row after TCRdb ran MiXCR on the 5' RACE reads. The data hold some 710,000 distinct CDR3 sequences, with about 24% observed a single time. This sample is part of a study of blood T cells in healthy people across ages. This TCR came from a man between 65 and 85 years old in good health. The rearrangement links TRBV4-3 to TRBJ1-2, with TRBD1 identical over 8 bases. Sequenced sample: blood. CDR3 residues: CASSQDGTGDNYGYTF. CDR3 nucleotides: TGCGCCAGCAGCCAAGATGGGACAGGCGATAACTATGGCTACACCTTC.